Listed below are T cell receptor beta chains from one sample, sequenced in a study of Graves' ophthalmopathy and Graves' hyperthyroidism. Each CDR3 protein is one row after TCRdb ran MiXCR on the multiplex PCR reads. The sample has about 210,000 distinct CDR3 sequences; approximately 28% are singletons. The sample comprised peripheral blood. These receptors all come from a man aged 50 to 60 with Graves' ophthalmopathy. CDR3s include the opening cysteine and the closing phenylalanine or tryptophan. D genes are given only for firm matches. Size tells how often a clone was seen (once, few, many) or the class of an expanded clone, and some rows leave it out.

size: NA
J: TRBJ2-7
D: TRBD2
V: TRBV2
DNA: TGTGCCAGCAGGGCGGGCGGGAGTCCGGGGTACGAGCAGTACTTC
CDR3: CASRAGGSPGYEQYF

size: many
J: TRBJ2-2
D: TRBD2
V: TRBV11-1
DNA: TGTGCCAGCAGCTTAGTGACTAGCGGGGGCACCGGGGAGCTGTTTTTT
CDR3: CASSLVTSGGTGELFF

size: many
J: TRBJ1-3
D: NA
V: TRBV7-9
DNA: TGTGCCAGCAGCTCCTTTGGGATCAGCTCTGGAAACACCATATATTTT
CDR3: CASSSFGISSGNTIYF

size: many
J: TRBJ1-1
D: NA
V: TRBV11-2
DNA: TGTGCCAGCAGCCCACCGGGAGAGGTTGAAGCTTTCTTT
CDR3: CASSPPGEVEAFF

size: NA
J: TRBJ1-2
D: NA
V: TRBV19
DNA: TGTGCCAGTAAGAGCTATGGCTACACCTTC
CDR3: CASKSYGYTF

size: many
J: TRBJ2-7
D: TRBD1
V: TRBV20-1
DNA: TGCAGTGCCGAGCAGACAGGGGGCTCCTACGAGCAGTACTTC
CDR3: CSAEQTGGSYEQYF

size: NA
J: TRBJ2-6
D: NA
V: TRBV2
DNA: TGTGCCAGCAGTGTTTTGGCAGACCGGGCCAACGTCCTGACTTTC
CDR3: CASSVLADRANVLTF

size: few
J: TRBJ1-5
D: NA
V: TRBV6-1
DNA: TGTGCCAGCAAGGCCACAGGGATCAGCAATCAGCCCCAGCATTTT
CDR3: CASKATGISNQPQHF

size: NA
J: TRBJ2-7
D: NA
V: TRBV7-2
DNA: TGTGCCAGCAGCCTCTGGGCAGATCGACTCTACGAGCAGTACTTC
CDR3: CASSLWADRLYEQYF

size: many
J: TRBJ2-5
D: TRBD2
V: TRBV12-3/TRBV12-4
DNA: TGTGCCAGCAGTTTGGCGGGGGGCGGCAGAGAGACCCAGTACTTC
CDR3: CASSLAGGGRETQYF

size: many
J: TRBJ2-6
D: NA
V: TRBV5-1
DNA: TGCGCCAGCAGCTTGGTTCCCAGTACCTCTGGGGCCAACGTCCTGACTTTC
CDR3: CASSLVPSTSGANVLTF

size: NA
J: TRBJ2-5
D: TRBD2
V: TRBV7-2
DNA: TGTGCCAGCAGTTTACTAGCGGGAGTCTACCAAGAGACCCAGTACTTC
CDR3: CASSLLAGVYQETQYF

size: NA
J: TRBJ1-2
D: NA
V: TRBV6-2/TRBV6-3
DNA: TGTGCCAGCAAAATCTATCGGAACGCTAACTATGGCTACACCTTC
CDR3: CASKIYRNANYGYTF

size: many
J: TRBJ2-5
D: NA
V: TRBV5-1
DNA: TGCGCCAGCAGCTTGGGGGCGATTCCCCAAGAGACCCAGTACTTC
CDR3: CASSLGAIPQETQYF

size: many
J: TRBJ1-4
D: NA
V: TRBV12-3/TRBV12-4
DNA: TGTGCCAGCAGTCAGACAGGAATTAATGAAAAACTGTTTTTT
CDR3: CASSQTGINEKLFF

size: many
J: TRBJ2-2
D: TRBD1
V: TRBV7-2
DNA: TGTGCCGAAGGGGGCCCCGGGGAGCTGTTTTTT
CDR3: CAEGGPGELFF

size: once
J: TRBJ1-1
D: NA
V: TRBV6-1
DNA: TGTGCCAGCATCAACACGTTTAGTCCGGGGGGACTTGAAGCTTTCTTT
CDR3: CASINTFSPGGLEAFF

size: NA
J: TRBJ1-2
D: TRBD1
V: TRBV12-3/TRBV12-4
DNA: TGTGCCAGCAGTTTTCCACAGGGGAATGGCTACACCTTC
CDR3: CASSFPQGNGYTF

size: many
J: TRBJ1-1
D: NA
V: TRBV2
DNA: TGTGCCAGCAACCGGGACGGCGGGGTGAACACTGAAGCTTTCTTT
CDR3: CASNRDGGVNTEAFF

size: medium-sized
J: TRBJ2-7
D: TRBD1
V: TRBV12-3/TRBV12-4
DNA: TGTGCCACCCAAGCGGGACAGGGTATGACCTACGAGCAGTACTTC
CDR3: CATQAGQGMTYEQYF

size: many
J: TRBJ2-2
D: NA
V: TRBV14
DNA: TGTGCCAGCAGCCAAGAGAGGATAAACTACACCGGGGAGCTGTTTTTT
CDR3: CASSQERINYTGELFF

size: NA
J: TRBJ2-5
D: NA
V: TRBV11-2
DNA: TGTGCCAGCAGCTGGACTTCGAGAACAGGGACCCAGTACTTC
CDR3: CASSWTSRTGTQYF

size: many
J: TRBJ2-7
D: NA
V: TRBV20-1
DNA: TGCAGTGCCGAGGACGGCGCCTACGAGCAGTACTTC
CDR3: CSAEDGAYEQYF

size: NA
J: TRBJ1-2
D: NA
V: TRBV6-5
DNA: TGTGCCAGCAGGACAAGGGCGACCCGCAACTATGGCTACACCTTC
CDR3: CASRTRATRNYGYTF

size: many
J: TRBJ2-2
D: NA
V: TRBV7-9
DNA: TGTGCCAGCAGGGGGGTCAGCGCGCCCGGGGAGCTGTTTTTT
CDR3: CASRGVSAPGELFF

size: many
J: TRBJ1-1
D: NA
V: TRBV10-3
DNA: TGTGCCATCAAAGAAAGAGGGGGGTTTGGGCTGAACACTGAAGCTTTCTTT
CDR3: CAIKERGGFGLNTEAFF

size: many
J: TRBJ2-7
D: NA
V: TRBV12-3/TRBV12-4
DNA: TGTGCCAGCAGAGGGGGGGTGTCCTACGAGCAGTACTTC
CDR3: CASRGGVSYEQYF

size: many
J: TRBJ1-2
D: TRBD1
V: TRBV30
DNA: TGTGCCTGGAGTGTCGGACAGGGTAGCGGCTACACCTTC
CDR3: CAWSVGQGSGYTF

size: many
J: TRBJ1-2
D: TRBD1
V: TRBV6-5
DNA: TGTGCCAGCAGCTCCCCGGGGACAGGCTTCTATGGCTACACCTTC
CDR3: CASSSPGTGFYGYTF

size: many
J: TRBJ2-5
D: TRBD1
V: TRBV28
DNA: TGTGCCAGCAGTTTGACGGGACAGGGGATTCAAGAGACCCAGTACTTC
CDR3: CASSLTGQGIQETQYF